Listed here are 2 T cell receptor beta chains from one sample, sequenced in a study of shared clonotypes between healthy human individuals. The protocol was immunoSEQ multiplex PCR, while the TCRdb copy is restricted to in-frame clones and leaves out a portion. Of 2 million to 2.5 million clones in the sample, approximately 95% are singletons; the top ten hold roughly 0.13%. Sequenced material: naive CD4+ T cells sorted from blood. As to subset: CD45RA+ positively selected. Source of these receptors: a man younger than 35 in good health.

The chain recombines TRBV6-6 with TRBJ1-4; D call uncertain. Germline CDR1 MNHNY, CDR2 SVGAGI (reference sequence). Trimming stripped 4 bases from V and 5 bases from J, with 8 bases between. CDR3 length: 13 amino acids. The CDR3, as DNA: TGTGCCAGCAGTTTGGAGGGAAATGAAAAACTGTTTTTT. This gives the protein CASSLEGNEKLFF.

The chain combines TRBV11-2 with TRBJ2-2; TRBD1 matches 9 bases. The CDR3 is 16 amino acids. The V segment lost 5 bases and the J segment 0 bases; nucleotides outside the gene matches: 4. The V gene's germline CDR1 is SGHAT and CDR2 FQNNGV. The CDR3 sequence: CASSPGTGTNTGELFF. The CDR3, as DNA: TGTGCCAGCAGCCCGGGGACAGGGACGAACACCGGGGAGCTGTTTTTT.